The 25 T cell receptor beta chains below all came from one sample that was sequenced in a study of Graves' ophthalmopathy and Graves' hyperthyroidism. As the template, RNA transcripts were used to amplify TCR beta CDR3 regions. Second-round multiplex PCR came after a first-round RT-PCR that employed HTBI primers. TCRdb fed the multiplex PCR reads into MiXCR, producing one record per CDR3 protein. The sample carries around 520,000 distinct CDR3 sequences, 35% to 45% recorded once. The sample taken for sequencing was peripheral blood or thyroid tissue (not recorded which). Every receptor here comes from an adult man with Graves' hyperthyroidism.

The table lists this clonotype with many counts. The chain couples TRBV2 to TRBJ2-7; D is perhaps TRBD1 (5 bases). Germline V gene lookup returns CDR1 SNHLY and CDR2 FYNNEI. The V gene lost 6 bases and the J gene lost 3 bases, with 9 bases spanning the gap. The CDR3 is made up of 12 amino acids. For the CDR3, the DNA is TGTGCCAGCAGAAACAGGAACTACGAGCAGTACTTC. It yields the protein CASRNRNYEQYF.

This clonotype was counted ten times or more. The rearrangement uses TRBV7-6 and TRBJ2-2; TRBD2 matches at 13 bases. CDR1 is SGHVS, CDR2 FNYEAQ, per germline. With V trimmed by 3 bases and J by 6 bases, 1 base remained unmatched. The CDR3 runs to 15 residues. In DNA, the CDR3 is TGTGCCAGCAGCTTGACTAGCGGGGGGCCCGGGGAGCTGTTTTTT. As protein: CASSLTSGGPGELFF.

This clonotype was observed at least ten times. V and J are TRBV12-5 and TRBJ1-1; D unclear. CDR1 and CDR2 from the germline V gene are LGHNT and FRNRAP. V lost 1 base and J lost 5, with 5 bases in between. The CDR3 is 12 residues long. In nucleotides, the CDR3 is TGTGCTAGTGGTTTGGGGTTTACTGAAGCTTTCTTT. It specifies CASGLGFTEAFF.

The chain uses TRBV7-9 and TRBJ2-7, with D perhaps TRBD1 (5 bases). The CDR3 sequence is 16 residues long. CDR1 and CDR2 (germline): SEHNR, FQNEAQ (reference sequence). With 1 base removed from V and 7 bases from J, the gap between germline ends came to 20 bases. CDR3 DNA: TGTGCCAGCAGCTTAGGTCAGGGCAGGACGACGGATGAGCAGTACTTC. Translated, it gives CASSLGQGRTTDEQYF.

The gene calls are TRBV7-3 and TRBJ1-5, with D possibly TRBD1 on 5 matching bases. The CDR3 sequence is 16 residues long. Trimming stripped 3 bases from V and 7 bases from J, with 19 bases between. CDR1 and CDR2 from the germline V gene are SGHTA and FQGTGA. CDR3 sequence (DNA): TGTGCCAGCAGCTTCCCCCGGGGGGGGAGAGGACAGCCCCAGCATTTT. Translating it yields CASSFPRGGRGQPQHF.

The rearrangement joins TRBV4-3 to TRBJ1-6; D is unclear. The CDR3 extends over 14 amino acids. The V and J ends lost 0 bases and 12 bases respectively, with 12 bases between them. Germline CDR1 LGHNA, CDR2 YSLEER. For the CDR3, the DNA is TGCGCCAGCAGCCAAGATATGTACCTGGAACCCCTCCACTTT. This encodes CASSQDMYLEPLHF.

This clonotype was counted ten times or more. The chain is built from TRBV10-3 and TRBJ2-7, with 10 bases fitting TRBD1. The CDR3 spans 16 residues. J was trimmed by 0 bases and V by 8 bases; bases with no gene match: 10. From germline, CDR1 is ENHRY and CDR2 SYGVKD. CDR3 sequence (DNA): TGTGCCATCCCGGGACAGGGGAGCCCTCGCTCCTACGAGCAGTACTTC. It encodes CAIPGQGSPRSYEQYF.

The V call is TRBV10-3, the J call TRBJ1-2; D is unresolved. V lost 6 bases and J lost 2, with 13 bases in between. CDR3 length: 14 residues. Germline V lookup: CDR1 ENHRY, CDR2 SYGVKD. The DNA for the CDR3 is TGTGCCATCAGCCGGGGTGCTGCAAACTATGGCTACACCTTC. Translated: CAISRGAANYGYTF.

This clonotype was seen ten or more times. In DNA form, the CDR3 reads TGTGCCAGCAGCCAGTATGGATGGGGACAGCCCTATGGCTACACCTTC. Amino acid sequence: CASSQYGWGQPYGYTF. V usage is TRBV5-5 and J usage is TRBJ1-2; TRBD1 matches 7 bases. Germline CDR1 is SGHKS and CDR2 is YYEKEE (reference sequence). The J segment lost 4 bases and the V segment lost 4 bases, leaving 13 bases of the junction unmatched. The CDR3 is made up of 16 amino acids. Full variable domain (remainder filled in from reference TRBV5-5 and TRBJ1-2): DAGVTQSPTHLIKTRGQQVTLRCSPISGHKSVSWYQQVLGQGPQFIFQYYEKEERGRGNFPDRFSARQFPNYSSELNVNALLLGDSALYLCASSQYGWGQPYGYTFGSGTRLTVV.

The chain is built from TRBV28 and TRBJ1-6; the match to TRBD1 covers 7 bases. With V trimmed by 0 bases and J by 5 bases, 1 base remained unmatched. In germline, CDR1 is MDHEN, CDR2 SYDVKM. This CDR3 is built from 15 residues. DNA of the CDR3: TGTGCCAGCAGTTTATGGGACAGGAATAATTCACCCCTCCACTTT. This sequence encodes CASSLWDRNNSPLHF.

J is TRBJ1-2 and V is TRBV29-1, with TRBD1 matching over 10 bases. V dropped 6 bases and J dropped 4; count of bases not matched to a gene: 5. This CDR3 comprises 13 residues. Germline loops: CDR1 SQVTM, CDR2 ANQGSEA. DNA for the CDR3: TGCAGCGTGCCGGGACAGGGGTTCTATGGCTACACCTTC. Its protein is CSVPGQGFYGYTF.

Note on this clonotype: The junction does not match germline at one end; this may be a read error. This chain connects TRBV4-1 to TRBJ1-6; 8 nucleotides match TRBD1. This CDR3 has 15 residues. CDR1 is MGHRA and CDR2 is YSYEKL in the germline V gene. In DNA form, the CDR3 reads TGCGCCAGCAGCCAAGAACAGGGGGTTAATTCATCCCTCCACTTT. This gives the protein CASSQEQGVNSSLHF.

V is TRBV10-1 and J is TRBJ1-4; perhaps TRBD1 as D (5 bases). Trimming stripped 4 bases from V and 7 bases from J, with 13 bases between. The germline CDR1 and CDR2 sequences are WNHNN and SYGVQD (reference sequence). The length of the CDR3 is 14 residues. CDR3 sequence (DNA): TGCGCCAGCAGTGGAGGGACGACCGGTGAAAAACTGTTTTTT. It codes for CASSGGTTGEKLFF.

Turning to this clonotype: A much larger clone lies one base from this, so it may be a read error. V gene TRBV7-9 combines with J gene TRBJ2-5; no definite D call. CDR3 length: 14 residues. The germline CDR1 and CDR2 sequences are SEHNR and FQNEAQ (reference sequence). The DNA of the CDR3 is TGTGTCAGCAGCAAACGACCGGACCAAGAGACCCAGTACTTC. Its protein product is CVSSKRPDQETQYF. Based on the CDR3 plus reference TRBV7-9 and TRBJ2-5, the full variable domain is DTGVSQNPRHKITKRGQNVTFRCDPISEHNRLYWYRQTLGQGPEFLTYFQNEAQLEKSRLLSDRFSAERPKGSFSTLEIQRTEQGDSAMYLCVSSKRPDQETQYFGPGTRLLVL.

Only a few counts were recorded for this clonotype. Possible read error: a much larger clone is one base away. J is TRBJ2-1 and V is TRBV10-3; no definite D call. The CDR3 runs to 12 residues. Per germline, CDR1 ENHRY and CDR2 SYGVKD. The CDR3 DNA sequence: TGTGCCATCAGTGAGTCGAGCAATGAGCAGCTCTTC. This sequence encodes CAISESSNEQLF.

Concerning this clonotype: At one of its ends the junction is not consistent with the germline gene, which may arise from a read error. This sequence joins TRBV7-9 and TRBJ1-6; unclear D gene. The CDR3 extends over 13 amino acids. Germline V gene sequence: CDR1 SEHNR, CDR2 FQNEAQ (reference sequence). The CDR3 bases are TGTGCCGGCAGCTACGGACGGAATTCAACCCTCCACTTT. Translation: CAGSYGRNSTLHF.

Remarks on this clonotype: One junction end does not reproduce the germline sequence, and a read error may be involved. The chain joins TRBV20-1 to TRBJ2-2, with 14 bases matching TRBD2. The V gene's germline CDR1 is DFQATT and CDR2 SNEGSKA (reference sequence). The CDR3 extends over 15 amino acids. The CDR3 DNA reads TGCAGTGCCCTGACTAGCGGGAGGGCCTCAGGGGAGCTGCTTTTT. Translated: CSALTSGRASGELLF.

This clonotype was recorded once. The rearrangement joins TRBV11-1 to TRBJ2-7; D might be TRBD1 (5 bases). The CDR3 is 14 amino acids. V lost 4 bases and J 3 bases, leaving 13 bases between the germline ends. Per the germline V gene, CDR1 is SGHAT and CDR2 is FQDESV (reference sequence). CDR3 sequence reads: CASSSVRVGYEQYF. CDR3 nucleotide sequence: TGTGCCAGCAGCTCAGTCAGGGTGGGCTACGAGCAGTACTTC.

This clonotype was seen many times. The chain employs TRBV5-8 and TRBJ2-5; possible D gene TRBD1, 6 bases. Germline V gene lookup returns CDR1 SGHTS and CDR2 YDEGEE. The CDR3 is made up of 13 amino acids. The V end was cut by 4 bases, the J end by 5 bases, with 12 bases between. The CDR3 sequence is CASSRGISETQYF. CDR3 coding DNA: TGTGCCAGCAGCAGGGGGATCTCTGAGACCCAGTACTTC.

This clonotype has ten or more counts. The chain recombines TRBV12-3 or TRBV12-4 with TRBJ1-2, with 7 positions matching TRBD1. This CDR3 has 14 amino acids. Unmatched junction bases numbered 7, after V lost 2 bases and J lost 7 bases. CDR3 bases: TGTGCCAGCAGTTTATCGGCAGGGGGAGGTGGCTACACCTTC. Residues: CASSLSAGGGGYTF.

Comment on this clonotype: A much larger clone differs from this one at a single base, so this may be a read error. The J gene is TRBJ1-3, the V gene TRBV9; unclear D gene. The V gene lost 10 bases and the J gene lost 4 bases, with 12 bases spanning the gap. Germline assignment: CDR1 SGDLS and CDR2 YYNGEE. The CDR3 contains 12 residues. As DNA, the CDR3 is TGTGCCGGCAATAACGGAGGAAACACCATATATTTT. The encoded protein is CAGNNGGNTIYF.

As to this clonotype: Just one base apart from a much larger clone, this may be a read error. The V call is TRBV6-5, the J call TRBJ1-1; a weak D match, TRBD1 (5 bases). The germline V gene encodes CDR1 MNHEY and CDR2 SVGAGI. Deletions cut 0 bases from V and 5 bases from J, with 7 bases between. The CDR3 consists of 13 residues. The CDR3 spells CASSYSAGTEAFF. The CDR3 nucleotides are TGTGCCAGCAGTTACTCCGCAGGGACTGAAGCTTTCTTT.

The chain carries TRBV7-3 and TRBJ2-1; 9 bases align to TRBD2. This CDR3 region has 15 residues. Per germline, CDR1 SGHTA and CDR2 FQGTGA. V shed 5 bases, J shed 5 bases, and the junction held 7 bases outside the gene matches. CDR3: CASSQVSSGNNEQFF. The CDR3 nucleotides are TGTGCCAGCAGCCAGGTGTCTAGCGGGAACAATGAGCAGTTCTTC.

The chain joins TRBV10-3 to TRBJ1-3; D call uncertain. Germline CDR1 ENHRY, CDR2 SYGVKD. CDR3 size: 13 residues. Trimming shortened V by 10 bases and J by 7 bases, and 17 bases separated the two germline ends. This CDR3 is CATGIAASNTIYF. The CDR3 nucleotides are TGTGCCACCGGAATAGCGGCGAGCAACACCATATATTTT.

CDR3 DNA sequence: TGTGCCAGCAGCTTAGTGAGTCTGGGGCAGGCTGGGGCCAACGTCCTGACTTTC. Translated, it gives CASSLVSLGQAGANVLTF. The rearrangement uses TRBV11-2 and TRBJ2-6; the D gene is possibly TRBD1 (5 bases). Trimming cost V 1 base and J 2 bases, with 15 bases left between them. Germline V CDR1 and CDR2: SGHAT, FQNNGV. This CDR3 has 18 amino acids.